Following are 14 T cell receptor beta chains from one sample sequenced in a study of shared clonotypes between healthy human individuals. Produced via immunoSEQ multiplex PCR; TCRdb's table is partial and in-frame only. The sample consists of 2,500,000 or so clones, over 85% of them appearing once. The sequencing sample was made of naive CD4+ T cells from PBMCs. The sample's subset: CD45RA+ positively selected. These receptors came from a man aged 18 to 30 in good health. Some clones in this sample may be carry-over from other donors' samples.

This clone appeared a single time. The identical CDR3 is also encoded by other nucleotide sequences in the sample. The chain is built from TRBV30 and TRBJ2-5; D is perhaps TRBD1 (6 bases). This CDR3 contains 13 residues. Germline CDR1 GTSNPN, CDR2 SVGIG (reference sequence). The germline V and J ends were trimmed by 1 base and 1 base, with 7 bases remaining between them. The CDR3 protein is CAWSGQVQETQYF. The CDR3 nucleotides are TGTGCCTGGAGTGGACAGGTCCAAGAGACCCAGTACTTC. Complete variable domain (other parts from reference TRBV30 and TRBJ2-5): SQTIHQWPATLVQPVGSPLSLECTVEGTSNPNLYWYRQAAGRGLQLLFYSVGIGQISSEVPQNLSASRPQDRQFILSSKKLLLSDSGFYLCAWSGQVQETQYFGPGTRLLVL.

The CDR3 protein is CASSYGDRANTEAFF. For the CDR3, the DNA is TGTGCCAGCAGTTACGGCGACAGGGCGAACACTGAAGCTTTCTTT. The chain links TRBV6-5 to TRBJ1-1, with 7 nucleotides matching TRBD1. The CDR3 runs to 15 residues. Germline trimming cut 2 bases from V and 1 base from J; bases unmatched to any gene: 4. Germline CDR1 MNHEY, CDR2 SVGAGI.

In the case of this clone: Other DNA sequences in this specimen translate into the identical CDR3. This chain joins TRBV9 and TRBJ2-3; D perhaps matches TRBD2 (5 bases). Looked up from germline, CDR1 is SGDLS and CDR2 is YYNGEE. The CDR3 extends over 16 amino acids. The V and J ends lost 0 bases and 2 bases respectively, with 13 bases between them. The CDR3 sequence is CASSVGAGEYTDTQYF. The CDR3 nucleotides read TGTGCCAGCAGCGTAGGGGCGGGCGAGTACACAGATACGCAGTATTTT.

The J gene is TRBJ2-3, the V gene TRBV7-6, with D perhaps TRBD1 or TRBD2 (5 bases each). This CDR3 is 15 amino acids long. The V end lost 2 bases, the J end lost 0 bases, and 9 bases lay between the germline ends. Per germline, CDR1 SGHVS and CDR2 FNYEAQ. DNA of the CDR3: TGTGCCAGCAGCTTATTTTGGGACAGCACAGATACGCAGTATTTT. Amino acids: CASSLFWDSTDTQYF.

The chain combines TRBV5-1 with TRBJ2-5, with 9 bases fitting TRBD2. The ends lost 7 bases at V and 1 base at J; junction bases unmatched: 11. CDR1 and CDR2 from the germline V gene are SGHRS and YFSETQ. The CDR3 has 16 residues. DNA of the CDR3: TGCGCCAGCCGCCAGACTAGCGGCAGAATCCAAGAGACCCAGTACTTC. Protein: CASRQTSGRIQETQYF.

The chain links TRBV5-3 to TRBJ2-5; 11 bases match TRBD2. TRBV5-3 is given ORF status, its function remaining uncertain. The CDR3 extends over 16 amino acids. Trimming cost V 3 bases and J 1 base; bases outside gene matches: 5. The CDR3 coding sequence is TGTGCCAGAAGCTCGTCTAGCGGGAGGCTCCAAGAGACCCAGTACTTC. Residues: CARSSSSGRLQETQYF.

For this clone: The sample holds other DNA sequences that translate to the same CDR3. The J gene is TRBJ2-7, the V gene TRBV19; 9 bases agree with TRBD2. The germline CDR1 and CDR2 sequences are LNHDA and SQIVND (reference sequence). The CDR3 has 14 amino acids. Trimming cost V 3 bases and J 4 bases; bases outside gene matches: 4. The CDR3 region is CASSIAGGPYEQYF. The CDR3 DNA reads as TGTGCCAGTAGTATTGCGGGAGGGCCGTACGAGCAGTACTTC.

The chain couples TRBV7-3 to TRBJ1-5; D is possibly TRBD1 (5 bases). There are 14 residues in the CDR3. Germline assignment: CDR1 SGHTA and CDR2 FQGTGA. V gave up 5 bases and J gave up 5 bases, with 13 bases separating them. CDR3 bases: TGTGCCAGCAGCCTGGGACGGAAATATCAGCCCCAGCATTTT. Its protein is CASSLGRKYQPQHF. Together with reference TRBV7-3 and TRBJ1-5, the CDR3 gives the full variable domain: GAGVSQTPSNKVTEKGKYVELRCDPISGHTALYWYRQSLGQGPEFLIYFQGTGAADDSGLPNDRFFAVRPEGSVSTLKIQRTERGDSAVYLCASSLGRKYQPQHFGDGTRLSIL.

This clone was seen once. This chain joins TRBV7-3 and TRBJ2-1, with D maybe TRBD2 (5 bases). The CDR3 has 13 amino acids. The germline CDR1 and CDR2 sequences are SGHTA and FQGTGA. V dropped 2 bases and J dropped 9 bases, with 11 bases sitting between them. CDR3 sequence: CASSLSGYSEQFF. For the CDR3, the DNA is TGTGCCAGCAGCTTATCGGGGTATAGTGAGCAGTTCTTC.

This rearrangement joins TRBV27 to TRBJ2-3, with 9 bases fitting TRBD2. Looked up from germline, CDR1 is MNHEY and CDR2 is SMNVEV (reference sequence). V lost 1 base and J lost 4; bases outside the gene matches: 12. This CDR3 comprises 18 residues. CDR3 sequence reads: CASSLYLREGRLADTQYF. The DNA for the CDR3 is TGTGCCAGCAGTTTATATTTGCGGGAGGGCCGATTAGCAGATACGCAGTATTTT.

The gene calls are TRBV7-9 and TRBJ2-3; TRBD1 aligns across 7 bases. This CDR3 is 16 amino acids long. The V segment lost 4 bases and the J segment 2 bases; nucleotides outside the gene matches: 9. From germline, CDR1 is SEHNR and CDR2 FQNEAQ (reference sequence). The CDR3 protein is CASSSGRRGLTDTQYF. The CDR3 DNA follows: TGTGCCAGCAGCTCCGGCCGTAGGGGGCTCACAGATACGCAGTATTTT.

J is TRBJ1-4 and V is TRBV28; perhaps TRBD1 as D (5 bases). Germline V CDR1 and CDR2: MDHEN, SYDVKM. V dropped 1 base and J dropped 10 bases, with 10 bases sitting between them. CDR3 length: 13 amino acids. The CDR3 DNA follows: TGTGCCAGCAGTTTATCGGCGGGGGGAAAACTGTTTTTT. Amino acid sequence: CASSLSAGGKLFF.

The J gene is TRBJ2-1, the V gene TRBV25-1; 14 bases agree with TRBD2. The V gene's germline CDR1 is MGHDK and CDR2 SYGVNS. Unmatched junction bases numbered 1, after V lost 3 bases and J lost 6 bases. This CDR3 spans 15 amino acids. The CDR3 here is CASSDGLAGGNEQFF. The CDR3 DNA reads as TGTGCCAGCAGTGACGGACTAGCGGGAGGCAATGAGCAGTTCTTC.

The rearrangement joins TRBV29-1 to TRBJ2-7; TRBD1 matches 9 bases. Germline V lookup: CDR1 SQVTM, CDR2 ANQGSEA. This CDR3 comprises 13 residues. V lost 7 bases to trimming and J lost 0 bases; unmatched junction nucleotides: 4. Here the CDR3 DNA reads TGCAGCGCCCTGACAGGGGGCTCCTACGAGCAGTACTTC. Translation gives CSALTGGSYEQYF.